The 28 T cell receptor beta chains listed next were all sequenced from one sample in a study of control samples from healthy donors and cancer patients. Produced via immunoSEQ multiplex PCR; TCRdb's table is partial and in-frame only. Among about 85,000 clones listed, 70% to 90% were seen once. The sample taken for sequencing was blood. The receptors stem from a woman aged 60-75 years in good health.

J is TRBJ1-1 and V is TRBV24-1; D unclear. Germline V CDR1 and CDR2: KGHDR, SFDVKD. CDR3 length: 17 amino acids. V lost 1 base to trimming and J lost 0 bases, with 14 bases between them. The chain's CDR3 is CATSDFSDPDMNTEAFF. CDR3 sequence (DNA): TGTGCCACCAGTGATTTCTCGGATCCTGACATGAACACTGAAGCTTTCTTT.

In this sample, this clone is hyperexpanded. This sample includes further DNA sequences coding for the same CDR3. The gene calls are TRBV18 and TRBJ1-2; D call uncertain. The CDR3 loop spans 13 amino acids. The germline CDR1 and CDR2 sequences are KGHSH and LQKENI. The V end lost 3 bases, the J end lost 8 bases, and 13 bases lay between the germline ends. The CDR3 DNA sequence: TGTGCCAGCTCACCTCCGTATGGGGTCGGCTACACCTTC. As protein: CASSPPYGVGYTF.

This clone came up once. The J gene is TRBJ1-2, the V gene TRBV30; the D is unclear. The germline V gene has CDR1 GTSNPN and CDR2 SVGIG (reference sequence). Trimming cost V 3 bases and J 8 bases, with 19 bases left between them. The CDR3 totals 14 residues. The CDR3 nucleotides read TGTGCCTGGAGCTTGAAGGCGTTGAATGGGGGCTACACCTTC. Its translation is CAWSLKALNGGYTF.

This chain uses TRBV27 with TRBJ1-6; no reliable D call. CDR3 length equals 15 residues. Germline V gene lookup returns CDR1 MNHEY and CDR2 SMNVEV (reference sequence). Trimming removed 2 bases from V and 13 bases from J, with 18 bases in between. The CDR3 sequence: CASSLSGRLTHPLHF. The CDR3 region has the DNA TGTGCCAGCAGTTTAAGCGGACGATTAACCCATCCCCTCCACTTT.

The chain joins TRBV5-1 to TRBJ1-4, with TRBD1 matching 9 bases. Germline V gene sequence: CDR1 SGHRS, CDR2 YFSETQ. The CDR3 consists of 16 residues. Trimming removed 0 bases from V and 10 bases from J; junction bases left unmatched: 10. The CDR3 nucleotides read TGCGCCAGCAGCTTGGAACAGGGGGCCTCTAAGGGAAAACTGTTTTTT. Translation: CASSLEQGASKGKLFF.

This clone was seen a single time. The chain links TRBV9 to TRBJ1-2; no firm D call. From germline, CDR1 is SGDLS and CDR2 YYNGEE. V was cut by 4 bases and J by 8 bases, with 12 bases left in between. The CDR3 covers 12 residues. This CDR3 is CASSTRGGGYTF. The CDR3 DNA is TGTGCCAGCAGCACCCGTGGCGGCGGCTACACCTTC.

V gene TRBV18 combines with J gene TRBJ2-1, with D possibly being TRBD1 (6 bases). The length of the CDR3 is 15 residues. Germline CDR1 KGHSH, CDR2 LQKENI. The V end was cut by 3 bases, the J end by 5 bases, with 14 bases between. CDR3 residues: CASSPPNTGNNEQFF. Here the CDR3 DNA reads TGTGCCAGCTCACCCCCCAACACAGGGAACAATGAGCAGTTCTTC.

This rearrangement joins TRBV4-2 to TRBJ2-7; 10 nucleotides match TRBD2. With 2 bases clipped from V and 2 bases from J, the junction kept 3 bases outside the gene matches. The CDR3 contains 15 residues. The germline V gene has CDR1 LGHNA and CDR2 YNFKEQ. CDR3 in DNA: TGTGCCAGCAGCCAACCTAGCGGGAGCCCCTACGAGCAGTACTTC. Protein: CASSQPSGSPYEQYF.

V gene TRBV2 combines with J gene TRBJ2-1, with 9 bases lining up with TRBD2. This CDR3 has 15 amino acids. V dropped 3 bases and J dropped 8; count of bases not matched to a gene: 8. Germline V CDR1 and CDR2: SNHLY, FYNNEI. The CDR3: CASSDEVAGEDEQFF. As DNA, the CDR3 is TGTGCCAGCAGTGATGAGGTAGCGGGAGAAGATGAGCAGTTCTTC.

The chain links TRBV19 to TRBJ2-2; D not certain. This CDR3 is built from 17 residues. Germline V gives CDR1 LNHDA, CDR2 SQIVND (reference sequence). V was pared by 4 bases and J by 0 bases, with 15 bases between. Here the CDR3 DNA reads TGTGCCAGTAGTACCCCCCACAGATTATCGAACACCGGGGAGCTGTTTTTT. Residues: CASSTPHRLSNTGELFF.

V is TRBV7-9 and J is TRBJ2-5, with TRBD1 identical over 9 bases. The CDR3 consists of 17 residues. Per germline, CDR1 SEHNR and CDR2 FQNEAQ (reference sequence). The V gene end was trimmed by 5 bases and the J gene end by 0 bases; junction bases not matched to a gene: 10. CDR3 loop: CASSPSNRGRHQETQYF. The CDR3 DNA reads as TGTGCCAGCAGCCCGTCAAACAGGGGGCGGCACCAAGAGACCCAGTACTTC.

The J gene is TRBJ1-3, the V gene TRBV11-2; D perhaps matches TRBD1 (6 bases). The V gene lost 5 bases and the J gene lost 2 bases, with 10 bases spanning the gap. This CDR3 contains 14 residues. Germline V CDR1 and CDR2: SGHAT, FQNNGV. CDR3 nucleotide sequence: TGTGCCAGCAGCCAATGGGGGCCTGGAAACACCATATATTTT. It is translated as CASSQWGPGNTIYF.

The chain joins TRBV3-1 (or the pseudogene TRBV3-2) to TRBJ2-7; 7 bases map to TRBD1. Germline CDR1 is LGHDT and CDR2 is YNNKEL (reference sequence). J was trimmed by 5 bases and V by 3 bases; bases with no gene match: 4. The CDR3 contains 13 residues. CDR3 loop: CASSHRGGHEQYF. The CDR3 nucleotides read TGTGCCAGCAGCCACCGAGGGGGCCACGAGCAGTACTTC.

This clone was counted between two and nine times. The chain has TRBV11-3 and TRBJ2-1, with D perhaps being TRBD1 or TRBD2 (6 bases each). From germline, CDR1 is SGHNT and CDR2 YENEEA. CDR3 size: 14 residues. V dropped 3 bases and J dropped 9 bases, with 15 bases sitting between them. The CDR3: CASSFAFRGGEQFF. CDR3 nucleotides: TGTGCCAGCAGCTTTGCCTTCAGGGGAGGTGAGCAGTTCTTC.

V is TRBV15 and J is TRBJ2-7; D perhaps matches TRBD1 (5 bases). V was pared by 0 bases and J by 1 base, with 10 bases between. This CDR3 spans 15 amino acids. The germline CDR1 and CDR2 sequences are LNHNV and YYDKDF (reference sequence). As DNA, the CDR3 is TGTGCCACCAGCAGAGATGGTACAGGATCCTACGAGCAGTACTTC. Its translation: CATSRDGTGSYEQYF.

In this sample, this clone turned up once. The chain is built from TRBV5-1 and TRBJ1-4; D unresolved. Germline loops: CDR1 SGHRS, CDR2 YFSETQ. Trimming cost V 4 bases and J 6 bases, with 16 bases left between them. The CDR3 runs to 15 residues. For the CDR3, the DNA is TGCGCCAGCAGCCCGGCGGAGTTAGGATATGAAAAACTGTTTTTT. Translating it yields CASSPAELGYEKLFF.

J is TRBJ2-7 and V is TRBV11-2, with D perhaps matching TRBD2 (5 bases). The CDR3 length is 15 residues. The germline V and J ends were trimmed by 5 bases and 0 bases, with 14 bases remaining between them. Germline lookup yields CDR1 SGHAT and CDR2 FQNNGV. CDR3 sequence (DNA): TGTGCCAGCAGCCCGAGGGCCAATCCCTCCTACGAGCAGTACTTC. It translates to CASSPRANPSYEQYF.

J is TRBJ1-1 and V is TRBV29-1; perhaps TRBD1 as D (6 bases). Germline V CDR1 and CDR2: SQVTM, ANQGSEA. This CDR3 is 12 amino acids long. Trimming pared 5 bases from V and 6 bases from J, leaving 13 bases between. In nucleotides, the CDR3 is TGCAGCGTTCGTGGGGGGCATGCTGAAGCTTTCTTT. The encoded protein is CSVRGGHAEAFF.

For the CDR3, the DNA is TGCGCCAGCAGCCAAGATAGGGGGGTTGAGCAGTTCTTC. Protein sequence: CASSQDRGVEQFF. This rearrangement joins TRBV4-3 to TRBJ2-1; perhaps D is TRBD1 or TRBD2 (6 bases each). Germline-derived CDR1 and CDR2 are LGHNA and YSLEER. The V and J ends lost 0 bases and 9 bases respectively, with 9 bases between them. This CDR3 comprises 13 residues.

The chain uses TRBV20-1 and TRBJ2-7; no clear D. This CDR3 contains 14 residues. The V gene lost 3 bases and the J gene lost 0 bases, with 12 bases spanning the gap. Germline assignment: CDR1 DFQATT and CDR2 SNEGSKA (reference sequence). The CDR3 spells CSASSTLSSYEQYF. The CDR3 nucleotides are TGCAGTGCTAGTAGCACATTAAGCTCCTACGAGCAGTACTTC.

The genes are TRBV5-1 and TRBJ1-3, with D possibly matching TRBD1 (6 bases). Between the trimmed V and J ends, which lost 4 bases and 4 bases, there was a span of 15 bases. This CDR3 spans 15 amino acids. The germline gives CDR1 SGHRS, CDR2 YFSETQ. DNA for the CDR3: TGCGCCAGCAGCCTCAATGGGGGCTACGGAAACACCATATATTTT. Translation gives CASSLNGGYGNTIYF.

The genes are TRBV3-1 (or the pseudogene TRBV3-2) and TRBJ2-3; 8 nucleotides agree with TRBD1. The CDR3 runs to 15 residues. Trimming at V came to 3 bases and at J to 5 bases, leaving 7 bases not matched to a gene. Per the germline V gene, CDR1 is LGHDT and CDR2 is YNNKEL (reference sequence). The CDR3 sequence is CASSQTDRGGDTQYF. The CDR3 DNA reads TGTGCCAGCAGCCAGACAGACAGGGGAGGAGATACGCAGTATTTT.

The chain combines TRBV15 with TRBJ1-5; the D gene is possibly TRBD1 (6 bases). CDR3 length: 14 residues. The V gene lost 0 bases and the J gene lost 6 bases, with 9 bases spanning the gap. CDR1 and CDR2 from the germline V gene are LNHNV and YYDKDF (reference sequence). The CDR3, as DNA: TGTGCCACCAGCAGAGACAGGGGCACTCAGCCCCAGCATTTT. This sequence encodes CATSRDRGTQPQHF. Full variable domain (remainder filled in from reference TRBV15 and TRBJ1-5): DAMVIQNPRYQVTQFGKPVTLSCSQTLNHNVMYWYQQKSSQAPKLLFHYYDKDFNNEADTPDNFQSRRPNTSFCFLDIRSPGLGDTAMYLCATSRDRGTQPQHFGDGTRLSIL.

V is TRBV7-9 and J is TRBJ1-6; D ambiguous. The V and J ends lost 7 bases and 10 bases respectively, with 11 bases between them. The CDR3 has 12 residues. Germline V gives CDR1 SEHNR, CDR2 FQNEAQ (reference sequence). CDR3 nucleotides: TGTGCCAGCAAACTATGGGGATCACCCCTCCACTTT. Translating gives CASKLWGSPLHF.

The genes are TRBV25-1 and TRBJ1-4, with a weak D call TRBD1 (5 bases). CDR1 is MGHDK and CDR2 is SYGVNS in the germline V gene. V lost 4 bases and J 2 bases, leaving 11 bases between the germline ends. This CDR3 is 15 amino acids long. The CDR3 spells CASSGPGVTNEKLFF. In DNA form, the CDR3 reads TGTGCCAGCAGTGGTCCGGGGGTGACTAATGAAAAACTGTTTTTT.

The chain uses TRBV28 and TRBJ1-4; D is unresolved. CDR1 and CDR2 from the germline V gene are MDHEN and SYDVKM. V dropped 5 bases and J dropped 7 bases, with 11 bases sitting between them. This CDR3 region has 13 residues. The CDR3 bases are TGTGCCAGCAGTCCGGGGTGGGGTGAAAAACTGTTTTTT. Residues: CASSPGWGEKLFF. Looking up the rest from reference TRBV28 and TRBJ1-4 gives the full variable domain: DVKVTQSSRYLVKRTGEKVFLECVQDMDHENMFWYRQDPGLGLRLIYFSYDVKMKEKGDIPEGYSVSREKKERFSLILESASTNQTSMYLCASSPGWGEKLFFGSGTQLSVL.

V gene TRBV11-3 combines with J gene TRBJ1-2; the D gene is possibly TRBD1 (5 bases). CDR1 and CDR2 (germline): SGHNT, YENEEA. There are 13 residues in the CDR3. The germline V and J ends were trimmed by 4 bases and 5 bases, with 11 bases remaining between them. The CDR3 here is CASSSDRMYGYTF. The CDR3 nucleotides read TGTGCCAGCAGCTCAGACAGAATGTATGGCTACACCTTC.

V and J are TRBV7-9 and TRBJ2-3; 12 nucleotides line up with TRBD2. After removal of 5 bases from V and 11 bases from J, the junction contained 11 bases not matched to a gene. The CDR3 loop spans 15 amino acids. Looked up from germline, CDR1 is SEHNR and CDR2 is FQNEAQ (reference sequence). CDR3 amino acids: CASSPWTSGKLRQYF. CDR3 sequence (DNA): TGTGCCAGCAGCCCCTGGACTAGCGGGAAATTACGGCAGTATTTT.